This T cell receptor beta chain was found in a study of blood T cell repertoires in COVID-19. Background on the study: Both acute and convalescent COVID-19 samples were obtained from the United States, Italy and Spain. In each case, the material was cDNA or gDNA derived from T cells, B-cell-depleted T cells, or PBMCs.

Per the original data handling: The authors estimated nucleated cell counts from reference gene primer amplification. The repertoire was sequenced with immunoSEQ multiplex PCR; TCRdb's copy has only in-frame clones and lacks some. V and J calls and clone size come straight from that table; D and trimming were deduced from the DNA. The table includes over 400,000 clones, approximately 85% detected once. Sequences were obtained from peripheral blood. The sequence was collected from a human donor in a cohort sampled during active COVID-19.

CDR3 loop: CASSQDPEVSYNEQFF. DNA of the CDR3: TGTGCCAGCAGCCAAGATCCGGAGGTTTCCTACAATGAGCAGTTCTTC. This chain uses TRBV3-1 (or the pseudogene TRBV3-2) with TRBJ2-1; maybe TRBD2 (5 bases). Germline loops: CDR1 LGHDT, CDR2 YNNKEL (reference sequence). CDR3 size: 16 residues. The germline V and J ends were trimmed by 0 bases and 1 base, with 10 bases remaining between them.